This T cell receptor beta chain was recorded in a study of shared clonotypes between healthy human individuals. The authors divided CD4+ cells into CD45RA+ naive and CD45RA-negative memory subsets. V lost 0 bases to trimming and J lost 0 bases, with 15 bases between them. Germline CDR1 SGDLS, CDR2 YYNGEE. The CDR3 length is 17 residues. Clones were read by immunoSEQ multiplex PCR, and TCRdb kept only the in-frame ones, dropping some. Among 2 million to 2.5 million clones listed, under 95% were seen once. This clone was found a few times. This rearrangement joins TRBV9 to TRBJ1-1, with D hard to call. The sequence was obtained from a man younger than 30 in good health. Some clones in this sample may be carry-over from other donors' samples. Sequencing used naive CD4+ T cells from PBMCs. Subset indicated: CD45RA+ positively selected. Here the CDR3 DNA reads TGTGCCAGCAGCGTAGTTAAGACCAGCAACATGAACACTGAAGCTTTCTTT. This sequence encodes CASSVVKTSNMNTEAFF.